Shown below are 29 T cell receptor beta chains from a single sample sequenced in a study of OX40 agonist ivuxolimab in advanced cancers. Libraries were prepared by immunoSEQ multiplex PCR; TCRdb keeps only in-frame clonotypes and omits some of them. The sample holds approximately 50,000 clones, around 90% seen once. The specimen was CD4+ or CD8+ T cells sorted from blood, collected in a trial of the OX40 agonist ivuxolimab. Receptors were obtained from an adult with an advanced solid tumor such as melanoma, head and neck, liver or kidney cancer.

The chain recombines TRBV2 with TRBJ2-2, with unresolved D. Germline CDR1 and CDR2: SNHLY and FYNNEI. There are 13 residues in the CDR3. Trimming pared 7 bases from V and 5 bases from J, leaving 11 bases between. CDR3 protein: CASKVGKTGELFF. The CDR3 DNA reads as TGTGCCAGCAAGGTCGGCAAGACCGGGGAGCTGTTTTTT.

The rearrangement uses TRBV29-1 and TRBJ2-5, with unresolved D. The CDR3 totals 10 residues. Between the trimmed V and J ends, which lost 7 bases and 5 bases, there was a span of 8 bases. Germline V gives CDR1 SQVTM, CDR2 ANQGSEA. CDR3 region: CSGLVETQYF. The CDR3 nucleotides are TGCAGCGGTCTGGTGGAGACCCAGTACTTC.

The chain employs TRBV29-1 and TRBJ2-3, with TRBD1 identical over 9 bases. Germline trimming cut 7 bases from V and 3 bases from J; bases unmatched to any gene: 5. The CDR3 extends over 13 amino acids. Germline CDR1 SQVTM, CDR2 ANQGSEA. The CDR3 nucleotides read TGCAGCGGGGGACAGGGTTCAACAGATACGCAGTATTTT. Translating it yields CSGGQGSTDTQYF.

The chain carries TRBV6-6 and TRBJ1-2; a weak D match, TRBD1 (5 bases). The CDR3 runs to 13 residues. From germline, CDR1 is MNHNY and CDR2 SVGAGI (reference sequence). Deletions cut 7 bases from V and 6 bases from J, with 15 bases between. The CDR3 loop is CASKTGHSDGYTF. The CDR3 region has the DNA TGTGCCAGCAAAACCGGACATTCTGATGGCTACACCTTC.

This chain connects TRBV30 to TRBJ1-4; D gene uncertain. The CDR3 has 12 residues. With 0 bases removed from V and 11 bases from J, the gap between germline ends came to 10 bases. The germline gives CDR1 GTSNPN, CDR2 SVGIG (reference sequence). The CDR3: CAWSVASHKLFF. CDR3 bases: TGTGCCTGGAGTGTGGCCTCGCATAAACTGTTTTTT.

The gene calls are TRBV2 and TRBJ1-6; no definite D call. This CDR3 comprises 14 residues. Trimming pared 6 bases from V and 6 bases from J, leaving 12 bases between. Germline CDR1 SNHLY, CDR2 FYNNEI. The CDR3: CASRFTVTNSPLHF. CDR3 nucleotide sequence: TGTGCCAGCAGGTTCACAGTGACTAATTCACCCCTCCACTTT. The full variable domain, with the rest looked up from reference TRBV2 and TRBJ1-6, is EPEVTQTPSHQVTQMGQEVILRCVPISNHLYFYWYRQILGQKVEFLVSFYNNEISEKSEIFDDQFSVERPDGSNFTLKIRSTKLEDSAMYFCASRFTVTNSPLHFGNGTRLTVT.

This clone came up a few times. The chain links TRBV19 to TRBJ1-5; no reliable D call. Trimming took off 7 bases at V and 0 bases at J, with 13 bases between the two ends. Germline CDR1 LNHDA, CDR2 SQIVND (reference sequence). The CDR3 consists of 15 residues. The CDR3 DNA reads as TGTGCCAGTAAGGCGGGCAGACATAGCAATCAGCCCCAGCATTTT. Its translation: CASKAGRHSNQPQHF.

The rearrangement joins TRBV5-1 to TRBJ2-3; D is uncertain. Germline CDR1 SGHRS, CDR2 YFSETQ. This CDR3 is 13 amino acids long. Trimming removed 6 bases at V and 0 bases at J, with 8 bases between. This CDR3 is CASTTGSTDTQYF. Here the CDR3 DNA reads TGCGCCAGCACCACCGGTAGCACAGATACGCAGTATTTT.

The chain combines TRBV9 with TRBJ1-4, with 8 positions matching TRBD1. V shed 4 bases and J 8 bases; nucleotides not matched to a gene: 10. Germline lookup yields CDR1 SGDLS and CDR2 YYNGEE. This CDR3 is built from 15 residues. The CDR3 DNA reads TGTGCCAGCAGCTTCCGGACAGGGATTGGAGAAAAACTGTTTTTT. Translation gives CASSFRTGIGEKLFF.

This chain joins TRBV27 and TRBJ1-5; tentatively, D is TRBD1 (5 bases). CDR1 MNHEY and CDR2 SMNVEV come from the germline V gene (reference sequence). This CDR3 has 14 amino acids. Trimming removed 4 bases at V and 6 bases at J, with 13 bases between. CDR3 coding DNA: TGTGCCAGCAGTTCCTCTTCAGGGTTTCAGCCCCAGCATTTT. It specifies CASSSSSGFQPQHF.

V is TRBV5-1 and J is TRBJ2-1, with D maybe TRBD2 (5 bases). The germline V gene has CDR1 SGHRS and CDR2 YFSETQ. V lost 4 bases, J lost 11 bases, and 13 bases lay in between. The CDR3 consists of 12 residues. CDR3 amino acids: CASSTLSGQQFF. The CDR3, as DNA: TGCGCCAGCAGCACTCTGAGCGGACAGCAGTTCTTC.

The V and J genes are TRBV30 and TRBJ2-5; 14 bases fit TRBD2. V was pared by 2 bases and J by 5 bases, with 10 bases of the junction left unmatched. Germline V gene sequence: CDR1 GTSNPN, CDR2 SVGIG (reference sequence). This CDR3 contains 17 residues. This CDR3 reads CAWSTRLAGGPWETQYF. DNA for the CDR3: TGTGCCTGGAGTACGAGACTAGCGGGGGGGCCTTGGGAGACCCAGTACTTC.

The chain is built from TRBV19 and TRBJ2-7; a possible D gene is TRBD2 (6 bases). Between the trimmed V and J ends, which lost 5 bases and 3 bases, there was a span of 11 bases. Looked up from germline, CDR1 is LNHDA and CDR2 is SQIVND (reference sequence). This CDR3 has 13 amino acids. The CDR3 bases are TGTGCCAGTAGTGACGGGGGTCGCTACGAGCAGTACTTC. Translating it yields CASSDGGRYEQYF.

The V and J genes are TRBV30 and TRBJ2-7; 7 nucleotides match TRBD1. V shed 1 base and J 3 bases; nucleotides not matched to a gene: 3. This CDR3 has 13 amino acids. Germline V lookup: CDR1 GTSNPN, CDR2 SVGIG (reference sequence). In nucleotides, the CDR3 is TGTGCCTGGAGTGGACAGGGAGTCTACGAGCAGTACTTC. It is translated as CAWSGQGVYEQYF.

This clone was found once. V and J are TRBV21-1 and TRBJ1-4. TRBV21-1 is a pseudogene segment. CDR3 size: 15 residues. DNA of the CDR3: TGTGCCAGCAGCAAACCGGAGGGAACTAATGAAAAACTGTTTTTT. Its protein product is CASSKPEGTNEKLFF.

The V call is TRBV5-1, the J call TRBJ2-2; 7 bases fit TRBD1. V was clipped by 3 bases and J by 7 bases; unmatched bases: 6. The CDR3 contains 14 residues. In germline, CDR1 is SGHRS, CDR2 YFSETQ. The CDR3: CASSSQGRSGELFF. The CDR3 DNA follows: TGCGCCAGCAGCTCACAGGGGCGGAGCGGGGAGCTGTTTTTT.

The V gene is TRBV6-5, the J gene TRBJ1-4; D gene uncertain. The CDR3 is 15 amino acids. Trimming shortened V by 0 bases and J by 5 bases, and 10 bases separated the two germline ends. The V gene's germline CDR1 is MNHEY and CDR2 SVGAGI. CDR3 nucleotide sequence: TGTGCCAGCAGTTACTCCTTACGGAAAAATGAAAAACTGTTTTTT. It specifies CASSYSLRKNEKLFF.

The chain couples TRBV7-2 to TRBJ2-3; 10 bases map to TRBD2. V lost 1 base to trimming and J lost 2 bases; unmatched junction nucleotides: 6. The CDR3 covers 17 residues. In germline, CDR1 is SGHTA, CDR2 FQGNSA. The DNA of the CDR3 is TGTGCCAGCAGCTTAGTTCCAGCGGGAGGGCTCACAGATACGCAGTATTTT. This gives the protein CASSLVPAGGLTDTQYF.

This clone was counted a single time. This sequence joins TRBV11-3 and TRBJ2-3; no definite D call. The V gene lost 3 bases and the J gene lost 3 bases, with 4 bases spanning the gap. Germline V gene sequence: CDR1 SGHNT, CDR2 YENEEA. The length of the CDR3 is 12 residues. In DNA form, the CDR3 reads TGTGCCAGCAGCTTTGATACAGATACGCAGTATTTT. Protein product: CASSFDTDTQYF.

This clone has just one count. The chain employs TRBV15 and TRBJ1-5, with a tentative D call TRBD1 (6 bases). The germline V and J ends were trimmed by 0 bases and 5 bases, with 29 bases remaining between them. The CDR3 contains 21 residues. Germline CDR1 reads LNHNV; CDR2 reads YYDKDF (reference sequence). CDR3 protein: CATSRDSVLHFRGSTDQPQHF. The CDR3 DNA reads as TGTGCCACCAGCAGAGATTCAGTCCTTCATTTCAGGGGATCGACGGATCAGCCCCAGCATTTT.

This chain links TRBV19 with TRBJ2-2; 8 positions match TRBD1. Germline V gene data show CDR1 as LNHDA and CDR2 as SQIVND (reference sequence). This CDR3 is built from 16 residues. The J segment lost 3 bases and the V segment lost 1 base, leaving 4 bases of the junction unmatched. CDR3 loop: CASSIGGQVYTGELFF. The DNA for the CDR3 is TGTGCCAGTAGTATAGGGGGACAGGTGTACACCGGGGAGCTGTTTTTT.

The rearrangement uses TRBV7-2 and TRBJ2-7; 12 positions match TRBD1. Germline CDR1 is SGHTA and CDR2 is FQGNSA. The CDR3 runs 16 residues. The V segment lost 5 bases and the J segment 5 bases; nucleotides outside the gene matches: 10. CDR3 loop: CASSPKLGQGAHEQYF. DNA for the CDR3: TGTGCCAGCAGCCCGAAGTTGGGACAGGGGGCCCACGAGCAGTACTTC.

The gene calls are TRBV5-1 and TRBJ1-2, with D uncertain. V was pared by 0 bases and J by 3 bases, with 9 bases between. In germline, CDR1 is SGHRS, CDR2 YFSETQ. The CDR3 is 14 residues long. The CDR3 nucleotides are TGCGCCAGCAGCTTGGTGGATTTGGACTATGGCTACACCTTC. Protein: CASSLVDLDYGYTF. Full variable domain (missing parts from reference TRBV5-1 and TRBJ1-2): KAGVTQTPRYLIKTRGQQVTLSCSPISGHRSVSWYQQTPGQGLQFLFEYFSETQRNKGNFPGRFSGRQFSNSRSEMNVSTLELGDSALYLCASSLVDLDYGYTFGSGTRLTVV.

The chain uses TRBV28 and TRBJ2-7, with a possible D match to TRBD1 (5 bases). Trimming removed 2 bases from V and 6 bases from J, with 14 bases in between. The germline CDR1 and CDR2 sequences are MDHEN and SYDVKM. The CDR3 is 14 residues long. CDR3 sequence: CASSLGRVSSEQYF. The CDR3 nucleotides are TGTGCCAGCAGTTTAGGCAGGGTTTCTTCCGAGCAGTACTTC. The variable domain in full, with the rest retrieved from reference TRBV28 and TRBJ2-7, is DVKVTQSSRYLVKRTGEKVFLECVQDMDHENMFWYRQDPGLGLRLIYFSYDVKMKEKGDIPEGYSVSREKKERFSLILESASTNQTSMYLCASSLGRVSSEQYFGPGTRLTVT.

This chain connects TRBV7-8 to TRBJ2-1; D perhaps matches TRBD1 (5 bases). Deletions cut 0 bases from V and 0 bases from J, with 15 bases between. This CDR3 is built from 18 residues. Germline V CDR1 and CDR2: SGHVS, FQNEAQ. The DNA of the CDR3 is TGTGCCAGCAGCTTAGCATTCTCAGGGCTTAGCTCCTACAATGAGCAGTTCTTC. Protein: CASSLAFSGLSSYNEQFF.

This chain joins TRBV5-1 and TRBJ2-2; the match to TRBD2 covers 8 bases. The junction had 4 bases not matched to a gene; V was cut back by 0 bases and J by 3 bases. The CDR3 has 16 residues. Germline assignment: CDR1 SGHRS and CDR2 YFSETQ. The CDR3 DNA reads TGCGCCAGCAGCTTGGCGGCTAGCGGGTACACCGGGGAGCTGTTTTTT. Its protein product is CASSLAASGYTGELFF. Combining the CDR3 with reference TRBV5-1 and TRBJ2-2 gives the whole variable domain KAGVTQTPRYLIKTRGQQVTLSCSPISGHRSVSWYQQTPGQGLQFLFEYFSETQRNKGNFPGRFSGRQFSNSRSEMNVSTLELGDSALYLCASSLAASGYTGELFFGEGSRLTVL.

V gene TRBV5-6 combines with J gene TRBJ1-1; D is possibly TRBD1 (5 bases). The CDR3 length is 14 residues. V shed 1 base and J shed 10 bases, with 17 bases lying between them. Germline-derived CDR1 and CDR2 are SGHDT and YYEEEE. The CDR3 loop reads CASSLQGVDRRAFF. The CDR3 nucleotides are TGTGCCAGCAGCTTGCAGGGAGTGGATCGAAGAGCTTTCTTT.

This sequence joins TRBV7-2 and TRBJ2-5; 14 bases fit TRBD2. Trimming removed 1 base from V and 5 bases from J; junction bases left unmatched: 0. CDR1 and CDR2 from the germline V gene are SGHTA and FQGNSA. There are 15 residues in the CDR3. The CDR3 coding sequence is TGTGCCAGCAGCTTAGGGACTAGCGGGGGGGAGACCCAGTACTTC. Translating it yields CASSLGTSGGETQYF.

The CDR3: CASRTGTSGTQPQHF. In nucleotides, the CDR3 is TGTGCCAGCAGAACCGGGACGAGTGGGACTCAGCCCCAGCATTTT. The chain uses TRBV2 and TRBJ1-5; weak D call: TRBD1 (5 bases). The ends were cut back, 6 bases at V and 6 bases at J, with 18 bases in the middle. This CDR3 has 15 amino acids. CDR1 and CDR2 from the germline V gene are SNHLY and FYNNEI.